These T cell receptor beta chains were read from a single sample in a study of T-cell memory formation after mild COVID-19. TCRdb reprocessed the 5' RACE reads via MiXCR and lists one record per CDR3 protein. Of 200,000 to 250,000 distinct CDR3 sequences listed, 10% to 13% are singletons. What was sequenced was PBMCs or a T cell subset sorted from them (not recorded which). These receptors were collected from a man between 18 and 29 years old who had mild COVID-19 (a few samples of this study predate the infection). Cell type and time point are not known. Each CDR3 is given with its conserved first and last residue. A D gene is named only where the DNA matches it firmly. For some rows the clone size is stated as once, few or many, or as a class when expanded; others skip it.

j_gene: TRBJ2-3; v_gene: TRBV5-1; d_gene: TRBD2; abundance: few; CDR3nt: TGCGCCAGCAGCGCGGGGGGGTCAGATACGCAGTATTTT; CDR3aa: CASSAGGSDTQYF
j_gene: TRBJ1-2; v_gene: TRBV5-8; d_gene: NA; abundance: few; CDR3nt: TGTGCCAGCAGCTTGGCTCGGCAGGGAGGGATCTATGGCTACACCTTC; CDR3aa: CASSLARQGGIYGYTF
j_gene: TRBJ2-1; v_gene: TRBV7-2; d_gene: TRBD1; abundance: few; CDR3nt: TGTGCCAGCAGCCCAGACAGGGGGTACAATGAGCAGTTCTTC; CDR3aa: CASSPDRGYNEQFF
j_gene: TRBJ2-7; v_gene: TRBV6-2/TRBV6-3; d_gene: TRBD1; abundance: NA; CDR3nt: TGTGCCAGTGGGACAGGGGCCAACAACGAGCAGTACTTC; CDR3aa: CASGTGANNEQYF
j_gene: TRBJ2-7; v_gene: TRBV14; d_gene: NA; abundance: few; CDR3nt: TGTGCCAGCAGCCAAGTCGTGACAGAATACGAGCAGTACTTC; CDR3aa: CASSQVVTEYEQYF
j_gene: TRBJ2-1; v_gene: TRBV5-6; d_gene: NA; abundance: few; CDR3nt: TGTGCCAGCAGCCCACTCGGGACTGAGTACAATGAGCAGTTCTTC; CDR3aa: CASSPLGTEYNEQFF
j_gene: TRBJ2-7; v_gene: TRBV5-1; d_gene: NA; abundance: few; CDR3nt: TGCGCCAGCAGCGGACTCTACGAGCAGTACTTC; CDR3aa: CASSGLYEQYF
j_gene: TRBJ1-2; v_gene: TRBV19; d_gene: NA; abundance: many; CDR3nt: TGTGCCAGTAGTTTGGTGGGCTATGGCTACACCTTC; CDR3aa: CASSLVGYGYTF
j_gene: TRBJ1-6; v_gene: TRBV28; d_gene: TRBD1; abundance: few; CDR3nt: TGTGCCAGCAGGATACAGGGGGCTTTTTCACCCCTCCACTTT; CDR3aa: CASRIQGAFSPLHF
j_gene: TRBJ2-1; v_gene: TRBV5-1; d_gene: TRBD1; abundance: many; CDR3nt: TGCGCCAGCAGCTTGATGACAGGGGACAATGAGCAGTTCTTC; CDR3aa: CASSLMTGDNEQFF
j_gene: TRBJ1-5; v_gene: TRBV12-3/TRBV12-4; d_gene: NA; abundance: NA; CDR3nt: TGTGCCAGCAAAAATTTGGCGGGCAATCAGCCCCAGCATTTT; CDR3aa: CASKNLAGNQPQHF
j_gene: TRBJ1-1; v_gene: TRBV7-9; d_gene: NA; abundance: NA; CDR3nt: TGTGCCAGCAGCTCCCCAGGGAGCGGATACACTGAAGCTTTCTTT; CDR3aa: CASSSPGSGYTEAFF
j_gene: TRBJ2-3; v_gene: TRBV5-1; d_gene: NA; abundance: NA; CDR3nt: TGCGCCAGCAACGACAGGCCCACAGATACGCAGTATTTT; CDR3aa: CASNDRPTDTQYF
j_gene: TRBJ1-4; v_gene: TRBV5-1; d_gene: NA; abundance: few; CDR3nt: TGCGCCAGCAGTATATCTGGGGTGGATGAAAAACTGTTTTTT; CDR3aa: CASSISGVDEKLFF
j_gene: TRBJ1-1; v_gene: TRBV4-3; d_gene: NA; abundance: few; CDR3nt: TGCGCCAGCAGCCAAGTCGGGACACTCAGGACTGAAGCTTTCTTT; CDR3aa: CASSQVGTLRTEAFF
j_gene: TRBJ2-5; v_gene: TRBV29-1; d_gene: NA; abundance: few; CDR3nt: TGCAGCGTTGAATTTGACCCGGGCCACTTC; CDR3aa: CSVEFDPGHF
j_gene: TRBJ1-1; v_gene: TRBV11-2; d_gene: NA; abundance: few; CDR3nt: TGTGCCAGCAGCTTAGCCCAGGGTGAAGCTTTCTTT; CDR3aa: CASSLAQGEAFF
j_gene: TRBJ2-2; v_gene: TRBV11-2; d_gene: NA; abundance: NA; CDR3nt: TGTGCCAGCACCCTGAGCCCGGGAGCCGGGGAGCTGTTTTTT; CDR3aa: CASTLSPGAGELFF